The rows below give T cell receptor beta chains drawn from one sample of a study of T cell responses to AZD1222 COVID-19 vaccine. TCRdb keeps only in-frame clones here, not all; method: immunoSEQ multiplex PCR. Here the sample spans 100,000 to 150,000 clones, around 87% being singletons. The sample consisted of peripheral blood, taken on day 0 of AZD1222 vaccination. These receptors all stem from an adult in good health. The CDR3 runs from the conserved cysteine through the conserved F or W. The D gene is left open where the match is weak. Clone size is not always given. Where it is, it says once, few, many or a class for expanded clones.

cdr3_nt: TGTGCCAGTAGGATCACAGGGGACGCTAATGAAAAACTGTTTTTT
cdr3_aa: CASRITGDANEKLFF
v_call: TRBV19
clone_size: .
d_call: TRBD1
j_call: TRBJ1-4

cdr3_nt: TGTGCCAGCAGCTTAGGAGGGCCTCGCTCACCCCTCCACTTT
cdr3_aa: CASSLGGPRSPLHF
v_call: TRBV7-9
clone_size: .
d_call: .
j_call: TRBJ1-6

cdr3_nt: TGTGCCAGCAGCTCGCCGGGGGTACTAGCGGTCCCAAATGAGCAGTTCTTC
cdr3_aa: CASSSPGVLAVPNEQFF
v_call: TRBV7-3
clone_size: .
d_call: TRBD2
j_call: TRBJ2-1

cdr3_nt: TGCAGTGCTAGGGAGAAGGATGAGCAGTTCTTC
cdr3_aa: CSAREKDEQFF
v_call: TRBV20-1
clone_size: once
d_call: .
j_call: TRBJ2-1

cdr3_nt: TGTGCCAGTAGTTCGAGGACAGGGGTCTCCTACAATGAGCAGTTCTTC
cdr3_aa: CASSSRTGVSYNEQFF
v_call: TRBV19
clone_size: few
d_call: TRBD1
j_call: TRBJ2-1

cdr3_nt: TGTGCCTGGACCAGGGACAGGGCTATATCTGGAAACACCATATATTTT
cdr3_aa: CAWTRDRAISGNTIYF
v_call: TRBV30
clone_size: many
d_call: TRBD1
j_call: TRBJ1-3

cdr3_nt: TGTGCCAGCACCCCGGGACAGGGGCTTGCGAGCAATCAGCCCCAGCATTTT
cdr3_aa: CASTPGQGLASNQPQHF
v_call: TRBV28
clone_size: .
d_call: TRBD1
j_call: TRBJ1-5

cdr3_nt: TGTGCCAGCAGCTTAGTCCGGTCAGGGCCCGACTATGGCTACACCTTC
cdr3_aa: CASSLVRSGPDYGYTF
v_call: TRBV11-2
clone_size: once
d_call: .
j_call: TRBJ1-2

cdr3_nt: TGTGCCAGCAGTTACCTGGGCGGGGGTAACGGTGAGCAGTTCTTC
cdr3_aa: CASSYLGGGNGEQFF
v_call: TRBV6-5
clone_size: .
d_call: TRBD2
j_call: TRBJ2-1

cdr3_nt: TGCGCCAGCAGCCAAGTGGGGGGTCCAGCCTACGAGCAGTACTTC
cdr3_aa: CASSQVGGPAYEQYF
v_call: TRBV4-3
clone_size: .
d_call: .
j_call: TRBJ2-7

cdr3_nt: TGTGCCAGCAGCGGCAGGGGACGGGCCTACAATGAGCAGTTCTTC
cdr3_aa: CASSGRGRAYNEQFF
v_call: TRBV5-4
clone_size: few
d_call: .
j_call: TRBJ2-1

cdr3_nt: TGCGCCAGCAGCTTGGCGGGGGGGCACGACGAGCAGTACTTC
cdr3_aa: CASSLAGGHDEQYF
v_call: TRBV5-1
clone_size: .
d_call: TRBD2
j_call: TRBJ2-7

cdr3_nt: TGCAGCGCCGCGGCCCAGGGTTGGGAGACCCAGTACTTC
cdr3_aa: CSAAAQGWETQYF
v_call: TRBV29-1
clone_size: .
d_call: .
j_call: TRBJ2-5

cdr3_nt: TGTGCCAGCAGCTTCAGACGGAGCTCTGGGGCCAACGTCCTGACTTTC
cdr3_aa: CASSFRRSSGANVLTF
v_call: TRBV7-3
clone_size: .
d_call: .
j_call: TRBJ2-6

cdr3_nt: TGCAGTGCTATCTATAACAATGAGCAGTTCTTC
cdr3_aa: CSAIYNNEQFF
v_call: TRBV20-1
clone_size: .
d_call: .
j_call: TRBJ2-1

cdr3_nt: TGCGCCAGCAGCCAAGACGGGGCGTACAATGAGCAGTTCTTC
cdr3_aa: CASSQDGAYNEQFF
v_call: TRBV4-1
clone_size: .
d_call: .
j_call: TRBJ2-1

cdr3_nt: TGTGCCACCAGCAGAGATTGGGGGAGGGCGCCAGCTTTCTTT
cdr3_aa: CATSRDWGRAPAFF
v_call: TRBV15
clone_size: .
d_call: .
j_call: TRBJ1-1

cdr3_nt: TGTGCCAGCAGTGGCCTGTTGACAGTCTCCCAAAATCAGCCCCAGCATTTT
cdr3_aa: CASSGLLTVSQNQPQHF
v_call: TRBV6-1
clone_size: .
d_call: .
j_call: TRBJ1-5

cdr3_nt: TGTGCCAGCTCACGCGGGACTAGCGGGCATACCGGGGAGCTGTTTTTT
cdr3_aa: CASSRGTSGHTGELFF
v_call: TRBV18
clone_size: .
d_call: TRBD2
j_call: TRBJ2-2

cdr3_nt: TGTGCCAGCAGTCTCCAGACGAGCGGCTACAATGAGCAGTTCTTC
cdr3_aa: CASSLQTSGYNEQFF
v_call: TRBV27
clone_size: .
d_call: .
j_call: TRBJ2-1

cdr3_nt: TGTGCCAGCAGCCCGGCCGCGGACAGGGGGCGCCTCTCAGATACGCAGTATTTT
cdr3_aa: CASSPAADRGRLSDTQYF
v_call: TRBV7-9
clone_size: .
d_call: TRBD1
j_call: TRBJ2-3

cdr3_nt: TGTGCCAGCAGTGAATTGGGGAGTGAAGCTTTCTTT
cdr3_aa: CASSELGSEAFF
v_call: TRBV6-1
clone_size: .
d_call: .
j_call: TRBJ1-1

cdr3_nt: TGCAGCGTAGGCAGCTCCTACGAGCAGTACTTC
cdr3_aa: CSVGSSYEQYF
v_call: TRBV29-1
clone_size: .
d_call: .
j_call: TRBJ2-7

cdr3_nt: TGTGCCAGCAGTTACCGTGGCCCGTGGGAAAAACTGTTTTTT
cdr3_aa: CASSYRGPWEKLFF
v_call: TRBV6-6
clone_size: .
d_call: .
j_call: TRBJ1-4

cdr3_nt: TGTGCCAGCAGTCGTAACAGTCACACTGAAGCTTTCTTT
cdr3_aa: CASSRNSHTEAFF
v_call: TRBV27
clone_size: few
d_call: .
j_call: TRBJ1-1

cdr3_nt: TGTGCCAGCAGCCCCCGGACAGATCCCAGCTCTGGAAACACCATATATTTT
cdr3_aa: CASSPRTDPSSGNTIYF
v_call: TRBV9
clone_size: few
d_call: .
j_call: TRBJ1-3

cdr3_nt: TGTGCCAGCAGCTTAGTACAGGGCCACGAGCAGTACTTC
cdr3_aa: CASSLVQGHEQYF
v_call: TRBV7-2
clone_size: .
d_call: .
j_call: TRBJ2-7

cdr3_nt: TGTGCCAGCAGTCCGACAGGACACATGAACACTGAAGCTTTCTTT
cdr3_aa: CASSPTGHMNTEAFF
v_call: TRBV7-9
clone_size: few
d_call: .
j_call: TRBJ1-1